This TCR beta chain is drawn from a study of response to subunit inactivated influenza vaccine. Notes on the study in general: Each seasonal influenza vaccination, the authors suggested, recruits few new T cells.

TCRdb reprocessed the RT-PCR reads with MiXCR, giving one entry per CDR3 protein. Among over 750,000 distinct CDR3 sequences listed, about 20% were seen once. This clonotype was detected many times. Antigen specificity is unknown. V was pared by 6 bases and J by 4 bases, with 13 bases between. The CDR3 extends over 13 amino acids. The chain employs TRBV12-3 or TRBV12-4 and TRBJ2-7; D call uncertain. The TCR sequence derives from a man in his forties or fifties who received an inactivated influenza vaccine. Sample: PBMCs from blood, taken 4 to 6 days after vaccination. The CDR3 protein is CASRISSGYEQYF. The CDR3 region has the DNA TGTGCCAGCAGGATATCGTCTGGTTACGAGCAGTACTTC.